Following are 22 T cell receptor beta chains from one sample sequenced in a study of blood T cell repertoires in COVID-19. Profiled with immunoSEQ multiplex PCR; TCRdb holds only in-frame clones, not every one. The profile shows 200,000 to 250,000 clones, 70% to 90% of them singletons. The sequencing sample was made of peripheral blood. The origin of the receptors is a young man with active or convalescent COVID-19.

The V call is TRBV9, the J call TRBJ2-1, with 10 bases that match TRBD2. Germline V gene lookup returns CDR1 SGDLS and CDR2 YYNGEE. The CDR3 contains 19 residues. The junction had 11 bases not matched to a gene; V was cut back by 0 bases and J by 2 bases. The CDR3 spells CASSVVSWASGRPYNEQFF. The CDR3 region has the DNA TGTGCCAGCAGCGTAGTCAGTTGGGCTAGCGGGAGACCCTACAATGAGCAGTTCTTC.

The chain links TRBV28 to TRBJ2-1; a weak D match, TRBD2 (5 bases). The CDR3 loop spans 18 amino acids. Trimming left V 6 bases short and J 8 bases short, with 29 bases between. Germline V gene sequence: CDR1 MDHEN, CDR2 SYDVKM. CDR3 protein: CASRPEVPTSGVSDEQFF. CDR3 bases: TGTGCCAGCAGGCCGGAAGTCCCAACTAGTGGGGTTTCGGATGAGCAGTTCTTC.

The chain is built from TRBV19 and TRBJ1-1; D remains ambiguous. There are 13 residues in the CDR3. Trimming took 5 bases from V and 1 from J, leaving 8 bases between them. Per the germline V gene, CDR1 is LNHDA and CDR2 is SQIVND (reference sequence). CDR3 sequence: CASSVQPNTEAFF. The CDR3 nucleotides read TGTGCCAGTAGTGTACAGCCGAACACTGAAGCTTTCTTT.

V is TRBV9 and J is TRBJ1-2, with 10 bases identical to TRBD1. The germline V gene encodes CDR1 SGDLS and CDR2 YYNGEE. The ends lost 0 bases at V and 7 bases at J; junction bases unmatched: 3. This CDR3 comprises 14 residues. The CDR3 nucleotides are TGTGCCAGCAGCGTAGGCTGGACAGGGGGTGGCTACACCTTC. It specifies CASSVGWTGGGYTF.

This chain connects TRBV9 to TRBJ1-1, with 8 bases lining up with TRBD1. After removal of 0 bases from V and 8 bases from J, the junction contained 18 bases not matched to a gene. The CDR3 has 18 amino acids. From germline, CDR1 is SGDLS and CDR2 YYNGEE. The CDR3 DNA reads TGTGCCAGCAGCGTAGGAAGAGGGACAGGCCTAACCTTTTCGGAAGCTTTCTTT. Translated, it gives CASSVGRGTGLTFSEAFF.

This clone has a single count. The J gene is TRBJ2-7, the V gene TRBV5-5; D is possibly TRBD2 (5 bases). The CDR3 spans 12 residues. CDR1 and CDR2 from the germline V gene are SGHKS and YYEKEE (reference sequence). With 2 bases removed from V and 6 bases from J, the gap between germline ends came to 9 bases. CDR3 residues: CASSFVGSEQYF. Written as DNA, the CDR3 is TGTGCCAGCAGCTTCGTAGGGAGCGAGCAGTACTTC.

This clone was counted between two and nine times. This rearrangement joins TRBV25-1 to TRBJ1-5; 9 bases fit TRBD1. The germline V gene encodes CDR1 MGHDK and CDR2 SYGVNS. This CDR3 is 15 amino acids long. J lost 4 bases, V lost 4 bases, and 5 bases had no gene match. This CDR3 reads CASSGGTGWNQPQHF. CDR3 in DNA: TGTGCCAGCAGTGGGGGGACAGGGTGGAATCAGCCCCAGCATTTT.

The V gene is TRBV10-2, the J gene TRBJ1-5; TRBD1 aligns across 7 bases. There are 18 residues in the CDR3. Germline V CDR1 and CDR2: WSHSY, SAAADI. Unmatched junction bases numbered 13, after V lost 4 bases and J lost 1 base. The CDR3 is CASSAAAGGAGSNQPQHF. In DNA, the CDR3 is TGCGCCAGCAGTGCAGCGGCAGGGGGAGCCGGCAGCAATCAGCCCCAGCATTTT.

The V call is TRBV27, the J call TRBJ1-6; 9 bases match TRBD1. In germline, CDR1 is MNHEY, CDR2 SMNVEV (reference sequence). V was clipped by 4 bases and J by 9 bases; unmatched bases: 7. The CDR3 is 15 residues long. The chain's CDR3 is CASSSKLDRGSPLHF. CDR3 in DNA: TGTGCCAGCAGTTCGAAACTGGACAGGGGTTCACCCCTCCACTTT.

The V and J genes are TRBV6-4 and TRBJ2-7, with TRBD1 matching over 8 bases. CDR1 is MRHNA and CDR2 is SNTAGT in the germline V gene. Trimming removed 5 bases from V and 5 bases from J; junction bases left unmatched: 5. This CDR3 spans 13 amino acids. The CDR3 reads CASSFTQGDEQYF. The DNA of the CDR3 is TGTGCCAGCAGTTTTACACAGGGGGACGAGCAGTACTTC.

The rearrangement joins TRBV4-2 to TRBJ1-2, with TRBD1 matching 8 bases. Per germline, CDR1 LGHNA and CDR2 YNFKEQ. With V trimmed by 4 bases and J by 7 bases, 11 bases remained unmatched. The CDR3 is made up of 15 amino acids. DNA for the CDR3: TGTGCCAGCAGCCCGGCGGAAGGACAGGGTAGTGGCTACACCTTC. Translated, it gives CASSPAEGQGSGYTF.

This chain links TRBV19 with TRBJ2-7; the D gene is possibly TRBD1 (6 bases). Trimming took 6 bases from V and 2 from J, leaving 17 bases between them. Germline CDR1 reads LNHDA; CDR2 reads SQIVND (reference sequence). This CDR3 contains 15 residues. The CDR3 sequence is CASSKSNRDPYEQYF. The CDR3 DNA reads TGTGCCAGTAGCAAATCTAACAGGGACCCCTACGAGCAGTACTTC.

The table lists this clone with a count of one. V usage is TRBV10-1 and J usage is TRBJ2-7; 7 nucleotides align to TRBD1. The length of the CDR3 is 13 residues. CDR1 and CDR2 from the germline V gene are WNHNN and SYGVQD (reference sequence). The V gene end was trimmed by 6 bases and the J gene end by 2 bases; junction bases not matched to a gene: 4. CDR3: CASSPGTAYEQYF. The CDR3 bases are TGCGCCAGCAGCCCCGGGACAGCCTACGAGCAGTACTTC.

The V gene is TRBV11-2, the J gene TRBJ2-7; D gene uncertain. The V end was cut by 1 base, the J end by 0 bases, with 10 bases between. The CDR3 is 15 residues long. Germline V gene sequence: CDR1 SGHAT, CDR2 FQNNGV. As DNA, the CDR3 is TGTGCCAGCAGCTTAGTCATCCAGGCCTCCTACGAGCAGTACTTC. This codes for CASSLVIQASYEQYF.

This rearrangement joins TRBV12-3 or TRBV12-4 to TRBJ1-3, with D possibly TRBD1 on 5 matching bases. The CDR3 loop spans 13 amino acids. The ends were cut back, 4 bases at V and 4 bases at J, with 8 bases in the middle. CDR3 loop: CASSSTAGNTIYF. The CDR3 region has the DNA TGTGCCAGCAGTTCGACAGCAGGAAACACCATATATTTT.

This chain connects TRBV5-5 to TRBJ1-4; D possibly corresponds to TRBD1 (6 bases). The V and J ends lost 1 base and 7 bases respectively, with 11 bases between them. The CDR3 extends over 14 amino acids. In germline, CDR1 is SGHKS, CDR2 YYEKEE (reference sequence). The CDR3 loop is CASSLTGRSEKLFF. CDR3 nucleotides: TGTGCCAGCAGCTTGACAGGGCGTAGTGAAAAACTGTTTTTT.

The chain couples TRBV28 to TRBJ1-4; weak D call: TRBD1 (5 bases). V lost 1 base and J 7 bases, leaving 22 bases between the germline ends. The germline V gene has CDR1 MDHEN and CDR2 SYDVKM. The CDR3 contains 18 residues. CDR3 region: CASSLSPQGLGIGEKLFF. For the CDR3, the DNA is TGTGCCAGCAGTTTATCGCCCCAGGGTCTCGGTATCGGTGAAAAACTGTTTTTT.

The CDR3 DNA reads TGTGCCAGCAGCCCGGGGGGGGGCAATGAAAAACTGTTTTTT. Translation: CASSPGGGNEKLFF. The chain couples TRBV14 to TRBJ1-4, with D maybe TRBD1 (6 bases). The CDR3 totals 14 residues. Trimming left V 4 bases short and J 5 bases short, with 11 bases between. Germline lookup yields CDR1 SGHDN and CDR2 FVKESK.

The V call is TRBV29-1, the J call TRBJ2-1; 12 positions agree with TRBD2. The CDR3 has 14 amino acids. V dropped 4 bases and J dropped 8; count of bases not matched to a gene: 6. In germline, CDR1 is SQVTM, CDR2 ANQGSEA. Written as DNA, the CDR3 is TGCAGCGTTGCTCGGACTAGCGGGAACGATGAGCAGTTCTTC. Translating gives CSVARTSGNDEQFF.

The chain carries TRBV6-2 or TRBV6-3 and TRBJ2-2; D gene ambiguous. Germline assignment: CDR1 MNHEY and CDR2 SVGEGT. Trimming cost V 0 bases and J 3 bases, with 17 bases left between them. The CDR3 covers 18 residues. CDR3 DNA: TGTGCCAGCAGTTACTCGAAGAGGATCGGCTATCACACCGGGGAGCTGTTTTTT. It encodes CASSYSKRIGYHTGELFF.

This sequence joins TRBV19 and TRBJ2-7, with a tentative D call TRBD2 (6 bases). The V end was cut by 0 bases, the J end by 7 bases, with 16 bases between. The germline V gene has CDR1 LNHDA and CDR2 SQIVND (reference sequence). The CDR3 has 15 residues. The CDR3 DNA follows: TGTGCCAGTAGTATAGATCTACTAGCTTCGGGGGAGCAGTACTTC. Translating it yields CASSIDLLASGEQYF.

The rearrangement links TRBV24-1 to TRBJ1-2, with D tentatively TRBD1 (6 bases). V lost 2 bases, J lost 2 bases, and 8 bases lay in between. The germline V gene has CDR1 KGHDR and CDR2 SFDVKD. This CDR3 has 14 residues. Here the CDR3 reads CATSDSGQNYGYTF. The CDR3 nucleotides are TGTGCCACCAGTGATTCCGGACAGAACTATGGCTACACCTTC.